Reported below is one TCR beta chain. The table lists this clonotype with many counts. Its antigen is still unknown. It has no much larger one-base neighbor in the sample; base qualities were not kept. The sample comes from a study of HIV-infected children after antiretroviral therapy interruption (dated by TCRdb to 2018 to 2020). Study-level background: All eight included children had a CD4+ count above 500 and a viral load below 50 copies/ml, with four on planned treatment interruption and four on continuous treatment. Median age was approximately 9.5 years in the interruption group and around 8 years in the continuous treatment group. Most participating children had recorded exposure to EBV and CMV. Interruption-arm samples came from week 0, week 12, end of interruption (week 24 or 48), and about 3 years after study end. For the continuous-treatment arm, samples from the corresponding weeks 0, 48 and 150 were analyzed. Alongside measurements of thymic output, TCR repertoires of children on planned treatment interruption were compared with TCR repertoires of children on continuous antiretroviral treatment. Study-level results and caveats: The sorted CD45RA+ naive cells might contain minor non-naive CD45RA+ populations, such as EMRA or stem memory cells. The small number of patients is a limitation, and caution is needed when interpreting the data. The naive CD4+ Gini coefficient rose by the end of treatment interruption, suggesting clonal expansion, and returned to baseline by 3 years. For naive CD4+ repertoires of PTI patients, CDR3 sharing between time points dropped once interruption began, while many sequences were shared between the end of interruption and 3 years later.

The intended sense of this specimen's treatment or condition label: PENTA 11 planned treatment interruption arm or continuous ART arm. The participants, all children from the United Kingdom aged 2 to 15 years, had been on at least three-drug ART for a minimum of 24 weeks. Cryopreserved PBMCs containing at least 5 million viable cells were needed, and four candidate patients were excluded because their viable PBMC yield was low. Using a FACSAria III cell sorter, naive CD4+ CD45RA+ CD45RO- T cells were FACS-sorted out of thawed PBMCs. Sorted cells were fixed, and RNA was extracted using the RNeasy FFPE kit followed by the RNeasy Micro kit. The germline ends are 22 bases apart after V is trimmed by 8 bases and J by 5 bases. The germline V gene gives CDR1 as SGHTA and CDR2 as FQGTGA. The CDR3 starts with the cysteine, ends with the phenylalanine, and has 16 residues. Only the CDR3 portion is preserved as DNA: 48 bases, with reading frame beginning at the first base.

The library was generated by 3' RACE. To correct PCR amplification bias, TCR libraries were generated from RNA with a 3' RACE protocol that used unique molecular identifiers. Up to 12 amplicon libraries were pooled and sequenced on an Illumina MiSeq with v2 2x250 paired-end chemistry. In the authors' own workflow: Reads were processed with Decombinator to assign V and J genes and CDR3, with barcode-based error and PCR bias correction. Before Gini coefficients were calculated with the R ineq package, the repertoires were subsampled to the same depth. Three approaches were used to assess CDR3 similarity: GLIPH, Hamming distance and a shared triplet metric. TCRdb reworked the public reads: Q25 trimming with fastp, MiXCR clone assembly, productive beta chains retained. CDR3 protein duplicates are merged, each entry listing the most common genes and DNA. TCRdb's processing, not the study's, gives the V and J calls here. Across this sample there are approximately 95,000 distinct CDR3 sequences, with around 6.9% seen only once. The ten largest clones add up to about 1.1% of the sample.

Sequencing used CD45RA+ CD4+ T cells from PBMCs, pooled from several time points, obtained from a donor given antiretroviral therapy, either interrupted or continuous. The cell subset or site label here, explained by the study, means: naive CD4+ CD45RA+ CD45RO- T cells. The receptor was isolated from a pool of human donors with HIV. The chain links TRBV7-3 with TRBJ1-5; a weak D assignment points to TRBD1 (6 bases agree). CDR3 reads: CASPHTGTRLYQPQHF. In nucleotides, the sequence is TGTGCCAGCCCACACACCGGGACAAGGCTTTATCAGCCCCAGCATTTT.